These 31 T cell receptor beta chains were sequenced from one sample in a study of OX40 agonist ivuxolimab in advanced cancers. Assay: immunoSEQ multiplex PCR; the TCRdb copy retains only in-frame clones and omits some. The sample contains 65,000 to 95,000 clones, roughly 90% of which appear only once. The source material was CD4+ or CD8+ T cells sorted from blood, sampled in a trial of the OX40 agonist ivuxolimab. The origin of the receptors is an adult with an advanced solid tumor such as melanoma, head and neck, liver or kidney cancer.

This clone was detected a few times. The chain has TRBV20-1 and TRBJ1-1; D is undetermined. The germline gives CDR1 DFQATT, CDR2 SNEGSKA (reference sequence). Trimming took off 4 bases at V and 1 base at J, with 4 bases between the two ends. The CDR3 is 11 amino acids. CDR3 nucleotide sequence: TGCAGTGCTACAGAGAACACTGAAGCTTTCTTT. Amino acids: CSATENTEAFF.

The J gene is TRBJ2-5, the V gene TRBV30; tentatively, D is TRBD1 or TRBD2 (5 bases each). The CDR3 is made up of 12 amino acids. The ends were cut back, 4 bases at V and 7 bases at J, with 13 bases in the middle. Germline values: CDR1 GTSNPN, CDR2 SVGIG (reference sequence). The CDR3 DNA reads TGTGCCTGGACCACGGGGCTAGGGACCCAGTACTTC. Translated, it gives CAWTTGLGTQYF.

This clone has a single count. The genes are TRBV4-1 and TRBJ2-3, with a tentative D call TRBD2 (5 bases). The CDR3 runs 16 residues. V was shortened by 0 bases and J by 3 bases, with 13 bases between the two germline ends. Looked up from germline, CDR1 is MGHRA and CDR2 is YSYEKL. Written as DNA, the CDR3 is TGCGCCAGCAGCCAAGAGCAGACTATACGAACAGATACGCAGTATTTT. This encodes CASSQEQTIRTDTQYF.

Comments on this clone: At one end the junction does not follow the germline gene, possibly because of a read error. This chain joins TRBV7-7 and TRBJ2-5; 8 bases fit TRBD1. This CDR3 has 14 residues. Per the germline V gene, CDR1 is SSHAT and CDR2 is FNYEAQ (reference sequence). In DNA form, the CDR3 reads TGTGCTAGCAGCTTAGACAGGGGCGGGGAGACCCAGTACTTC. Its protein is CASSLDRGGETQYF.

The V call is TRBV6-5, the J call TRBJ1-1; D remains ambiguous. The CDR3 loop spans 13 amino acids. From germline, CDR1 is MNHEY and CDR2 SVGAGI. Trimming took 4 bases from V and 0 from J, leaving 6 bases between them. The CDR3 loop is CASSLILNTEAFF. The CDR3 DNA sequence: TGTGCCAGCAGTTTGATCTTGAACACTGAAGCTTTCTTT.

The chain joins TRBV9 to TRBJ2-2; D not certain. V shed 0 bases and J shed 5 bases, with 2 bases lying between them. The CDR3 contains 12 residues. CDR1 and CDR2 (germline): SGDLS, YYNGEE. The CDR3 DNA reads as TGTGCCAGCAGCGTAGTTACCGGGGAGCTGTTTTTT. Protein product: CASSVVTGELFF.

The genes are TRBV25-1 and TRBJ2-3, with 10 bases identical to TRBD1. V trimming: 3 bases; J trimming: 4 bases; junction bases outside the gene matches: 10. The germline V gene encodes CDR1 MGHDK and CDR2 SYGVNS. The CDR3 extends over 17 amino acids. DNA of the CDR3: TGTGCCAGCAGTGAGCGTCCGGGGACAGGGGTGGCAGATACGCAGTATTTT. Translating gives CASSERPGTGVADTQYF. Variable domain in full (rest from reference TRBV25-1 and TRBJ2-3): EADIYQTPRYLVIGTGKKITLECSQTMGHDKMYWYQQDPGMELHLIHYSYGVNSTEKGDLSSESTVSRIRTEHFPLTLESARPSHTSQYLCASSERPGTGVADTQYFGPGTRLTVL.

The genes are TRBV7-2 and TRBJ1-5; D remains ambiguous. With 3 bases removed from V and 7 bases from J, the gap between germline ends came to 10 bases. This CDR3 has 13 amino acids. Germline V CDR1 and CDR2: SGHTA, FQGNSA. In DNA, the CDR3 is TGTGCCAGCAGCTTCGGGGAAGGGCAGCCCCAGCATTTT. Its protein is CASSFGEGQPQHF.

CDR3 sequence (DNA): TGTGCCAGCAGGAGGTCCGGGGGGCAGCAAGAGACCCAGTACTTC. It specifies CASRRSGGQQETQYF. The V and J genes are TRBV28 and TRBJ2-5; the D gene is possibly TRBD2 (7 bases). The germline CDR1 and CDR2 sequences are MDHEN and SYDVKM. The ends were cut back, 6 bases at V and 2 bases at J, with 16 bases in the middle. This CDR3 comprises 15 residues. The full variable domain, rest sourced from reference TRBV28 and TRBJ2-5, is DVKVTQSSRYLVKRTGEKVFLECVQDMDHENMFWYRQDPGLGLRLIYFSYDVKMKEKGDIPEGYSVSREKKERFSLILESASTNQTSMYLCASRRSGGQQETQYFGPGTRLLVL.

The CDR3 coding sequence is TGTGCCTGGAGTGTAGGTTTGGCAGGGTCCTACGAGCAGTACTTC. This sequence encodes CAWSVGLAGSYEQYF. The rearrangement uses TRBV30 and TRBJ2-7; weak D call: TRBD1 (5 bases). Germline CDR1 reads GTSNPN; CDR2 reads SVGIG (reference sequence). Trimming shortened V by 0 bases and J by 1 base, and 13 bases separated the two germline ends. The CDR3 is made up of 15 amino acids.

The J gene is TRBJ2-1, the V gene TRBV9; TRBD2 aligns across 10 bases. Germline CDR1 is SGDLS and CDR2 is YYNGEE. The V and J ends lost 2 bases and 15 bases, in that order; junction bases with no gene match: 8. This CDR3 region has 13 residues. In DNA, the CDR3 is TGTGCCAGCAGCGTTACTAGCGGGACCAGGCTGTTCTTC. Translation gives CASSVTSGTRLFF.

The V and J genes are TRBV5-4 and TRBJ2-3; 9 bases agree with TRBD2. Germline CDR1 is SGHNT and CDR2 is YYREEE (reference sequence). V shed 2 bases, J shed 1 base, and the junction held 5 bases outside the gene matches. This CDR3 is 16 amino acids long. CDR3 protein: CASSFYLAGGTDTQYF. The CDR3 bases are TGTGCCAGCAGCTTCTACTTAGCGGGAGGCACAGATACGCAGTATTTT.

The V gene is TRBV6-4, the J gene TRBJ2-7, with unresolved D. This CDR3 comprises 14 residues. Trimming shortened V by 6 bases and J by 2 bases, and 14 bases separated the two germline ends. CDR1 is MRHNA, CDR2 SNTAGT, per germline. Here the CDR3 reads CASSPGRATYEQYF. The CDR3 DNA is TGTGCCAGCAGCCCCGGGCGCGCCACCTACGAGCAGTACTTC.

The CDR3 loop is CASSLDFIGGEKLFF. The CDR3 DNA follows: TGTGCCAGCAGCTTAGATTTCATCGGAGGTGAAAAACTGTTTTTT. The genes are TRBV11-2 and TRBJ1-4; D remains ambiguous. V lost 0 bases and J lost 7, with 12 bases in between. This CDR3 contains 15 residues. The germline gives CDR1 SGHAT, CDR2 FQNNGV.

This clone appeared a single time. This chain connects TRBV6-5 to TRBJ2-3; tentatively, D is TRBD1 (6 bases). The CDR3 has 15 amino acids. Germline CDR1 is MNHEY and CDR2 is SVGAGI. Trimming cost V 6 bases and J 4 bases, with 17 bases left between them. CDR3 DNA sequence: TGTGCCAGCAGGGGTGGGGGCCCGCCGGCAGATACGCAGTATTTT. Translation gives CASRGGGPPADTQYF.

The V and J genes are TRBV5-1 and TRBJ2-1; TRBD1 agrees at 7 bases. CDR1 and CDR2 from the germline V gene are SGHRS and YFSETQ. The CDR3 contains 13 residues. The ends lost 4 bases at V and 5 bases at J; junction bases unmatched: 3. In DNA form, the CDR3 reads TGCGCCAGCAGCGGGGACAGAAACAATGAGCAGTTCTTC. Protein product: CASSGDRNNEQFF.

This chain's CDR3 is CASSEPGQGASQETQYF. Written as DNA, the CDR3 is TGTGCCAGCAGCGAACCGGGACAGGGGGCCAGTCAAGAGACCCAGTACTTC. The chain recombines TRBV7-2 with TRBJ2-5; 12 nucleotides agree with TRBD1. Germline lookup yields CDR1 SGHTA and CDR2 FQGNSA. This CDR3 is 17 amino acids long. J lost 2 bases, V lost 5 bases, and 9 bases had no gene match.

This chain links TRBV10-3 with TRBJ1-2, with TRBD1 matching 12 bases. CDR1 is ENHRY and CDR2 is SYGVKD in the germline V gene. This CDR3 spans 14 amino acids. J was trimmed by 8 bases and V by 4 bases; bases with no gene match: 5. CDR3 DNA: TGTGCCATCAGTGGGGACAGGGGGCTAGGGGGCTACACCTTC. This encodes CAISGDRGLGGYTF.

J is TRBJ2-5 and V is TRBV4-2; 8 bases are a match to TRBD2. This CDR3 comprises 15 residues. V trimming: 1 base; J trimming: 4 bases; junction bases outside the gene matches: 5. Germline assignment: CDR1 LGHNA and CDR2 YNFKEQ. The CDR3 loop is CASSQGVGGAETQYF. In DNA form, the CDR3 reads TGTGCCAGCAGCCAAGGCGTCGGGGGGGCAGAGACCCAGTACTTC.

The CDR3 reads CASSKGQTYEQYF. For the CDR3, the DNA is TGTGCCAGCAGTAAGGGCCAAACCTACGAGCAGTACTTC. V is TRBV2 and J is TRBJ2-7, with no clear D. Germline CDR1 is SNHLY and CDR2 is FYNNEI. The CDR3 spans 13 residues. V lost 5 bases and J lost 2, with 10 bases in between.

V is TRBV28 and J is TRBJ1-1, with TRBD1 identical over 12 bases. The CDR3 sequence is 17 residues long. After removal of 4 bases from V and 0 bases from J, the junction contained 6 bases not matched to a gene. CDR1 and CDR2 (germline): MDHEN, SYDVKM. The CDR3 is CASSSGQGAVMNTEAFF. The DNA of the CDR3 is TGTGCCAGCAGTTCGGGACAGGGGGCGGTCATGAACACTGAAGCTTTCTTT.

The chain recombines TRBV5-1 with TRBJ2-2; 13 nucleotides line up with TRBD2. The CDR3 length is 15 residues. Germline V gene lookup returns CDR1 SGHRS and CDR2 YFSETQ. After removal of 5 bases from V and 8 bases from J, the junction contained 6 bases not matched to a gene. This chain's CDR3 is CASSGLAGERGELFF. The CDR3 DNA reads as TGCGCCAGCAGTGGACTAGCGGGAGAAAGGGGGGAGCTGTTTTTT. Based on the CDR3 plus reference TRBV5-1 and TRBJ2-2, the full variable domain is KAGVTQTPRYLIKTRGQQVTLSCSPISGHRSVSWYQQTPGQGLQFLFEYFSETQRNKGNFPGRFSGRQFSNSRSEMNVSTLELGDSALYLCASSGLAGERGELFFGEGSRLTVL.

This clone was recorded a few times. V usage is TRBV2 and J usage is TRBJ2-1; no definite D call. The CDR3 runs to 15 residues. V gave up 2 bases and J gave up 0 bases, with 8 bases separating them. Germline V CDR1 and CDR2: SNHLY, FYNNEI. Written as DNA, the CDR3 is TGTGCCAGCAGTGAAATGGGCTTCTCCTACAATGAGCAGTTCTTC. It translates to CASSEMGFSYNEQFF. Based on the CDR3 plus reference TRBV2 and TRBJ2-1, the full variable domain is EPEVTQTPSHQVTQMGQEVILRCVPISNHLYFYWYRQILGQKVEFLVSFYNNEISEKSEIFDDQFSVERPDGSNFTLKIRSTKLEDSAMYFCASSEMGFSYNEQFFGPGTRLTVL.

The rearrangement joins TRBV6-5 to TRBJ1-6, with TRBD1 as a possible D gene (5 bases). V lost 2 bases and J 12 bases, leaving 11 bases between the germline ends. The CDR3 is made up of 13 amino acids. Looked up from germline, CDR1 is MNHEY and CDR2 is SVGAGI. CDR3 residues: CASSYRDSEPLHF. CDR3 nucleotide sequence: TGTGCCAGCAGTTACCGAGACAGCGAACCCCTCCACTTT.

This chain uses TRBV28 with TRBJ2-7; TRBD1 or TRBD2 may be the D gene (6 bases each). Between the trimmed V and J ends, which lost 2 bases and 6 bases, there was a span of 14 bases. The CDR3 loop spans 14 amino acids. Germline V gene data show CDR1 as MDHEN and CDR2 as SYDVKM. In nucleotides, the CDR3 is TGTGCCAGCAGTTTAACCCCCGAGGGGGGCGAGCAGTACTTC. Protein: CASSLTPEGGEQYF.

CDR3 coding DNA: TGTGCCAGCAGCCAAGATGTTACAGGGGTTGGTCAAGAGACCCAGTACTTC. Residues: CASSQDVTGVGQETQYF. The chain employs TRBV4-2 and TRBJ2-5, with 7 bases lining up with TRBD1. V was pared by 0 bases and J by 2 bases, with 9 bases of the junction left unmatched. The CDR3 covers 17 residues. The germline gives CDR1 LGHNA, CDR2 YNFKEQ.

V is TRBV5-6 and J is TRBJ2-1; D not resolved. V lost 2 bases, J lost 9 bases, and 6 bases lay in between. This CDR3 has 11 residues. Germline CDR1 reads SGHDT; CDR2 reads YYEEEE. The CDR3 DNA reads as TGTGCCAGCAGCTTTGAGAGTGAGCAGTTCTTC. Translated: CASSFESEQFF.

This clone turned up a few times. This sequence joins TRBV20-1 and TRBJ1-4, with D unclear. From germline, CDR1 is DFQATT and CDR2 SNEGSKA (reference sequence). The CDR3 has 11 residues. V dropped 5 bases and J dropped 6 bases, with 7 bases sitting between them. The CDR3 reads CSAGNYEKLFF. The DNA for the CDR3 is TGCAGTGCTGGGAACTATGAAAAACTGTTTTTT.

The chain links TRBV5-1 to TRBJ2-5; D is uncertain. The CDR3 has 14 amino acids. V lost 0 bases and J lost 2, with 8 bases in between. Germline assignment: CDR1 SGHRS and CDR2 YFSETQ. The DNA for the CDR3 is TGCGCCAGCAGCTTGGAGTCGCGACAAGAGACCCAGTACTTC. Translating gives CASSLESRQETQYF. Based on the CDR3 plus reference TRBV5-1 and TRBJ2-5, the full variable domain is KAGVTQTPRYLIKTRGQQVTLSCSPISGHRSVSWYQQTPGQGLQFLFEYFSETQRNKGNFPGRFSGRQFSNSRSEMNVSTLELGDSALYLCASSLESRQETQYFGPGTRLLVL.

This chain uses TRBV5-1 with TRBJ2-7; no definite D call. Between the trimmed V and J ends, which lost 0 bases and 1 base, there was a span of 17 bases. The CDR3 extends over 17 amino acids. The germline gives CDR1 SGHRS, CDR2 YFSETQ. As DNA, the CDR3 is TGCGCCAGCAGCTTGGGTGCGGCGGCCACCCGATCCTACGAGCAGTACTTC. Its protein is CASSLGAAATRSYEQYF.

V and J are TRBV19 and TRBJ1-5; 9 bases fit TRBD1. Looked up from germline, CDR1 is LNHDA and CDR2 is SQIVND (reference sequence). With 5 bases clipped from V and 6 bases from J, the junction kept 8 bases outside the gene matches. There are 15 residues in the CDR3. The CDR3 DNA follows: TGTGCCAGTAGTTTATCCGGGACAGGGCTTCAGCCCCAGCATTTT. Residues: CASSLSGTGLQPQHF. Together with reference TRBV19 and TRBJ1-5, the CDR3 gives the full variable domain: DGGITQSPKYLFRKEGQNVTLSCEQNLNHDAMYWYRQDPGQGLRLIYYSQIVNDFQKGDIAEGYSVSREKKESFPLTVTSAQKNPTAFYLCASSLSGTGLQPQHFGDGTRLSIL.